This T cell receptor (beta chain) was identified in a study of T cell responses to AZD1222 COVID-19 vaccine. The CDR3 has 15 residues. The germline V gene has CDR1 SGHTA and CDR2 FQGTGA. Trimming took off 5 bases at V and 3 bases at J, with 15 bases between the two ends. This table comes from immunoSEQ multiplex PCR, and its TCRdb copy is limited to in-frame clones, with some not included. This table has about 130,000 clones, around 86% appearing once. The rearrangement uses TRBV7-3 and TRBJ2-3; possible D gene TRBD1, 5 bases. The sequence was collected from an adult in good health. The starting material was peripheral blood, obtained on day 0 of AZD1222 vaccination. The chain's CDR3 is CASSPIKGWTDTQYF. The CDR3 DNA is TGTGCCAGCAGCCCTATCAAGGGGTGGACAGATACGCAGTATTTT.